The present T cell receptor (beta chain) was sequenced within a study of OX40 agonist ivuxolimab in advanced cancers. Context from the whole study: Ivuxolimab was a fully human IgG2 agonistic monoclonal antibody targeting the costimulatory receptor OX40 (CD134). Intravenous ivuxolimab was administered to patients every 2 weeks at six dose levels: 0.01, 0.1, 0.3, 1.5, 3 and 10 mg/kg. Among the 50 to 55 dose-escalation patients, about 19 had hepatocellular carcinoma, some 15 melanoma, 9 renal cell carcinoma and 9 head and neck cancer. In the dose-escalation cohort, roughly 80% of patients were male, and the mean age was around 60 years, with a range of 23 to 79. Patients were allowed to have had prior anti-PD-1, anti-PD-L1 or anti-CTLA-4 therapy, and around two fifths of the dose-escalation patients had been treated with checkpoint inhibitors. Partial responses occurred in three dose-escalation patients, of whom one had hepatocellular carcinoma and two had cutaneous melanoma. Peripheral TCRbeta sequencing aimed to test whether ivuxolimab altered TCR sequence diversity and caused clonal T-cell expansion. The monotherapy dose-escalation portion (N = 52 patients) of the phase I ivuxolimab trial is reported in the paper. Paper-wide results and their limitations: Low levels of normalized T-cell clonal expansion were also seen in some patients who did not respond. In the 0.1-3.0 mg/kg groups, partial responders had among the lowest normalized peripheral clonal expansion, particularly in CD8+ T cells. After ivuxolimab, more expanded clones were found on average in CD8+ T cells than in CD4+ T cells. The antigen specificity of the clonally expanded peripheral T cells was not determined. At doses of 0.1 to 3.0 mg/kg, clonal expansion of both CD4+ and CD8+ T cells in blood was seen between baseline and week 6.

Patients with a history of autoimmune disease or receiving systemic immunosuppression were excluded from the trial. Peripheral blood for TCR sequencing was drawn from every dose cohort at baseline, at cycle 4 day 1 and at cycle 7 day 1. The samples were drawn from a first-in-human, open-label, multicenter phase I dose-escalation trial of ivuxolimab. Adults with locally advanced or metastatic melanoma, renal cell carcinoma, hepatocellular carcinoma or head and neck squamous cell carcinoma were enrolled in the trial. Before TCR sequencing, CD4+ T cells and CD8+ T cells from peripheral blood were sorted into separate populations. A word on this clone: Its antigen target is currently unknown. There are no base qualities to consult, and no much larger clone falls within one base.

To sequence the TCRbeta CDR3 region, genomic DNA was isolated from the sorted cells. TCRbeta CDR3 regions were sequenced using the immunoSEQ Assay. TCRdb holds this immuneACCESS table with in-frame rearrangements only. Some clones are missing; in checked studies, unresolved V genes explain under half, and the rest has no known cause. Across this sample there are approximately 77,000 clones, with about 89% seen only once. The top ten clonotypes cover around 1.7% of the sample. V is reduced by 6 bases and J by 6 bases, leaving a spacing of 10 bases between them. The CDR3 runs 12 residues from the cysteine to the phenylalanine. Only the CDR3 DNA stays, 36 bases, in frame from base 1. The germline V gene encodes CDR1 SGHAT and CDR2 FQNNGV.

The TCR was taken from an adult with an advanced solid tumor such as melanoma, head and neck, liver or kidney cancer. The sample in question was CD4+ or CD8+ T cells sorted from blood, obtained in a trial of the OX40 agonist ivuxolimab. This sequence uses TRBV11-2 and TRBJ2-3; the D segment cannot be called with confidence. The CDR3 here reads CASRWEGDTQYF. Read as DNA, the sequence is TGTGCCAGCAGGTGGGAAGGGGATACGCAGTATTTT.